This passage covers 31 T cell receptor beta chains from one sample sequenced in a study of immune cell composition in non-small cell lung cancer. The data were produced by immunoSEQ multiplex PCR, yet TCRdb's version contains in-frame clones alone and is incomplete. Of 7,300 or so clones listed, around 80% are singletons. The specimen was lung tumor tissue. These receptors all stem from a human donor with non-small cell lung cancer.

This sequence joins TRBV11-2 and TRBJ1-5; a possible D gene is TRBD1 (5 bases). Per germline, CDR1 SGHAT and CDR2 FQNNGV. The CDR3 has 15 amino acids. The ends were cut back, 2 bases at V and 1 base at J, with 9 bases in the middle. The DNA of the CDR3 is TGTGCCAGCAGCTTAAGGGGACGGAGCAATCAGCCCCAGCATTTT. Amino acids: CASSLRGRSNQPQHF.

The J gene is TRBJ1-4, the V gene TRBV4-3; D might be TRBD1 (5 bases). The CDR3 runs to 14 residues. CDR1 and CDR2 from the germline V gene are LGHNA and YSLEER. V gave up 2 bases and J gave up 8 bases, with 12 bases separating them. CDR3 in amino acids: CASSQSNQGEKLFF. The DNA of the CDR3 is TGCGCCAGCAGCCAAAGCAACCAGGGCGAAAAACTGTTTTTT.

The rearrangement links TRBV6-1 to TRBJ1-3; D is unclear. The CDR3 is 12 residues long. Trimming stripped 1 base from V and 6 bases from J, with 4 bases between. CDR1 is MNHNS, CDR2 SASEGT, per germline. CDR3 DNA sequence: TGTGCCAGCAGTGAAGTGGAAAACACCATATATTTT. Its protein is CASSEVENTIYF.

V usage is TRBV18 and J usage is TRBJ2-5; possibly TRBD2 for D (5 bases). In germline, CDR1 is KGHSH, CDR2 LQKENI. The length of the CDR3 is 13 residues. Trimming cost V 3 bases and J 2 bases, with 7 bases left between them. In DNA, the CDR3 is TGTGCCAGCTCACCTCGGGAACAAGAGACCCAGTACTTC. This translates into CASSPREQETQYF.

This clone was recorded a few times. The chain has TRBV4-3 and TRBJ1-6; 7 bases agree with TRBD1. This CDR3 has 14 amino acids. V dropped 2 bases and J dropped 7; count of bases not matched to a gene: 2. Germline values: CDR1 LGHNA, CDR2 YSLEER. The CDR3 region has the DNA TGCGCCAGCAGCCAACGACAGGGCAATTCACCCCTCCACTTT. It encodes CASSQRQGNSPLHF.

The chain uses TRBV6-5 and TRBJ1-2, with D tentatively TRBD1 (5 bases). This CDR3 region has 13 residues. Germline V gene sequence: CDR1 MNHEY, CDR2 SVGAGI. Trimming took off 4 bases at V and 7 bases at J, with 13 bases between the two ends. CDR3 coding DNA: TGTGCCAGCAGTTCAAATAGGGACTTTGGCTACACCTTC. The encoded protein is CASSSNRDFGYTF.

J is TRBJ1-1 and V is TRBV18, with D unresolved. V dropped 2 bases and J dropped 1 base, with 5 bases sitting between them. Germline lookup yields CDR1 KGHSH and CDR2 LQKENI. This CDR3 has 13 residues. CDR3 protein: CASSPLENTEAFF. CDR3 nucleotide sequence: TGTGCCAGCTCACCATTAGAGAACACTGAAGCTTTCTTT. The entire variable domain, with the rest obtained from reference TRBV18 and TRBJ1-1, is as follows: NAGVMQNPRHLVRRRGQEARLRCSPMKGHSHVYWYRQLPEEGLKFMVYLQKENIIDESGMPKERFSAEFPKEGPSILRIQQVVRGDSAAYFCASSPLENTEAFFGQGTRLTVV.

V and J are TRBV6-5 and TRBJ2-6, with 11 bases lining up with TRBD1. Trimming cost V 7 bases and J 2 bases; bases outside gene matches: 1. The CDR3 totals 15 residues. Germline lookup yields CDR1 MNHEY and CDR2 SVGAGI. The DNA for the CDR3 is TGTGCCAGCAAGGGACAGGGGGCTGGGGCCAACGTCCTGACTTTC. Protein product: CASKGQGAGANVLTF.

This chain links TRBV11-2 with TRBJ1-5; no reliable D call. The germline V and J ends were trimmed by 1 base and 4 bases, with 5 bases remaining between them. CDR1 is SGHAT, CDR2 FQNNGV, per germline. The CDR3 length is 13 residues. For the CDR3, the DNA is TGTGCCAGCAGCTTAGGGGAGAATCAGCCCCAGCATTTT. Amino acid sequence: CASSLGENQPQHF.

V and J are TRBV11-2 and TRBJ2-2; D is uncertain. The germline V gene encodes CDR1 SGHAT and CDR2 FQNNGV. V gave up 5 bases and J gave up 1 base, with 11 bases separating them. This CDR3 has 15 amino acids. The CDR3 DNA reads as TGTGCCAGCAGCACCTCCAGGCAGAACACCGGGGAGCTGTTTTTT. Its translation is CASSTSRQNTGELFF.

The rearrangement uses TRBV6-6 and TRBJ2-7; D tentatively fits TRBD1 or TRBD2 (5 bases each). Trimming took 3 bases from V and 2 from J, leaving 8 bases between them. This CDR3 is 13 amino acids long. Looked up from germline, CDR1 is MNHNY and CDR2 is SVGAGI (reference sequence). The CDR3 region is CASSYQGPYEQYF. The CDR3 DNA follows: TGTGCCAGCAGTTATCAGGGACCCTACGAGCAGTACTTC.

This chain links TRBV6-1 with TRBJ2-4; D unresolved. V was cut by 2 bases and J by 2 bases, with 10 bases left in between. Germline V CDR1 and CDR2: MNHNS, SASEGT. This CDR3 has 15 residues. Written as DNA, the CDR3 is TGTGCCAGCAGTGAAATGGCAGGCACCAAAAACATTCAGTACTTC. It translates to CASSEMAGTKNIQYF.

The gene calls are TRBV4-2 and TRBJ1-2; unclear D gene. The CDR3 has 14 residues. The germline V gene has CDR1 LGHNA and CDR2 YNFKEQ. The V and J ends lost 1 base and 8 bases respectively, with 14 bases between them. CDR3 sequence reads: CASSQAQAAQGYTF. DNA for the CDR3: TGTGCCAGCAGCCAAGCCCAAGCGGCGCAGGGCTACACCTTC.

CDR3 sequence reads: CASSYSTDTQYF. The CDR3 nucleotides are TGTGCCAGCAGTTACAGCACAGATACGCAGTATTTT. The chain links TRBV2 to TRBJ2-3; D gene unclear. The CDR3 length is 12 residues. Trimming took 5 bases from V and 0 from J, leaving 3 bases between them. The germline CDR1 and CDR2 sequences are SNHLY and FYNNEI.

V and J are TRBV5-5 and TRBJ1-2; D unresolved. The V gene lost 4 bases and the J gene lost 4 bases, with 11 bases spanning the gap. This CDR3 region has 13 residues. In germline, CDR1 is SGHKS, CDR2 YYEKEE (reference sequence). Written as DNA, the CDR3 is TGTGCCAGCAGCCCCGAGCTAACCTATGGCTACACCTTC. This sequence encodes CASSPELTYGYTF.

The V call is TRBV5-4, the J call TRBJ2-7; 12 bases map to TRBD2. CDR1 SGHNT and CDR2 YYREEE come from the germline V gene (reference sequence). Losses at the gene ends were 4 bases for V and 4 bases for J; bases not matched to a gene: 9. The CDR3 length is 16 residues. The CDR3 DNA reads TGTGCCAGCAGCCACAGACTAGCGGGGGAGACTTACGAGCAGTACTTC. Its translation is CASSHRLAGETYEQYF. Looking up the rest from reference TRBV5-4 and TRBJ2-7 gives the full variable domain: ETGVTQSPTHLIKTRGQQVTLRCSSQSGHNTVSWYQQALGQGPQFIFQYYREEENGRGNFPPRFSGLQFPNYSSELNVNALELDDSALYLCASSHRLAGETYEQYFGPGTRLTVT.

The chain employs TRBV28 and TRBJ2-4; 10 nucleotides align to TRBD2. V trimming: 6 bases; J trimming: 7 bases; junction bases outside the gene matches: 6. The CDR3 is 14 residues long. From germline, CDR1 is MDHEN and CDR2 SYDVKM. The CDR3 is CASRGSGGMNIQYF. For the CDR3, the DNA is TGTGCCAGCAGGGGTAGCGGGGGGATGAACATTCAGTACTTC.

CDR3 residues: CASSQERARTAYGYTF. The CDR3 region has the DNA TGTGCCAGCAGCCAAGAAAGAGCCAGGACCGCGTATGGCTACACCTTC. This chain connects TRBV5-4 to TRBJ1-2; no reliable D call. Between the trimmed V and J ends, which lost 4 bases and 5 bases, there was a span of 21 bases. The CDR3 has 16 residues. CDR1 and CDR2 (germline): SGHNT, YYREEE (reference sequence).

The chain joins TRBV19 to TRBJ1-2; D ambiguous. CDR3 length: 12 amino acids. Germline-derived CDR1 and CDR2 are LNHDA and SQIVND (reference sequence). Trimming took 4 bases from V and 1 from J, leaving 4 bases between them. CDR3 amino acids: CASSTDNYGYTF. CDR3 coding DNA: TGTGCCAGTAGTACGGATAACTATGGCTACACCTTC. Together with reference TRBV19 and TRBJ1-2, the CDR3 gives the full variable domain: DGGITQSPKYLFRKEGQNVTLSCEQNLNHDAMYWYRQDPGQGLRLIYYSQIVNDFQKGDIAEGYSVSREKKESFPLTVTSAQKNPTAFYLCASSTDNYGYTFGSGTRLTVV.

CDR3 protein: CASTRDRDEKLFF. The CDR3 nucleotides read TGTGCCAGCACTAGGGACAGAGACGAAAAACTGTTTTTT. The rearrangement uses TRBV6-6 and TRBJ1-4; TRBD1 agrees at 7 bases. J gave up 8 bases and V 7 bases, and 7 bases lay outside the gene matches. CDR3 length: 13 residues. The germline V gene has CDR1 MNHNY and CDR2 SVGAGI (reference sequence).

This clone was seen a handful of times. The CDR3 region is CASSQVFAGEGYGYTF. The CDR3 bases are TGTGCCAGCAGCCAAGTTTTTGCGGGCGAGGGCTATGGCTACACCTTC. The rearrangement links TRBV14 to TRBJ1-2; D is unresolved. The CDR3 extends over 16 amino acids. The germline gives CDR1 SGHDN, CDR2 FVKESK. V was cut by 1 base and J by 4 bases, with 16 bases left in between.

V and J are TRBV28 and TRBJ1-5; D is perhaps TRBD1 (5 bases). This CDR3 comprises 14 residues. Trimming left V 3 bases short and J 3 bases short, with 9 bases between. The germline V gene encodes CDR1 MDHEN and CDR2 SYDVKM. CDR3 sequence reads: CASSFRDFNQPQHF. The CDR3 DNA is TGTGCCAGCAGTTTCCGGGACTTCAATCAGCCCCAGCATTTT.

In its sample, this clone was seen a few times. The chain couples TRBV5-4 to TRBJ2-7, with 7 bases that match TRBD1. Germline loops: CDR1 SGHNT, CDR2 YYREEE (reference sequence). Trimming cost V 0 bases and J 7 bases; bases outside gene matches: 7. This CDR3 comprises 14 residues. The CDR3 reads CASSLGQGRGEQYF. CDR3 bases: TGTGCCAGCAGCTTGGGACAGGGCCGTGGGGAGCAGTACTTC.

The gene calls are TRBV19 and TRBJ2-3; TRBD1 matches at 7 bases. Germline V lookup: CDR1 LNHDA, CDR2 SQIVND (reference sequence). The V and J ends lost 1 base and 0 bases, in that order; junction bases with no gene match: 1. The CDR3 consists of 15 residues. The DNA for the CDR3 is TGTGCCAGTAGTATAGGACAGGGTAGCACAGATACGCAGTATTTT. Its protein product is CASSIGQGSTDTQYF.

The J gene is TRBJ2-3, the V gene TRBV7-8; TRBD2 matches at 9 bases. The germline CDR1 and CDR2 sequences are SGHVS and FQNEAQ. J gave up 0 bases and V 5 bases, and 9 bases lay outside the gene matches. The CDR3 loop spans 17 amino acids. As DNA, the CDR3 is TGTGCCAGCAGCCCGGGGGGCGGGGGGGGCAGCACAGATACGCAGTATTTT. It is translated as CASSPGGGGGSTDTQYF.

The DNA for the CDR3 is TGTGCCAGCGCGTACACCGGGGAGCTGTTTTTT. It is translated as CASAYTGELFF. The rearrangement links TRBV2 to TRBJ2-2; D gene ambiguous. Per the germline V gene, CDR1 is SNHLY and CDR2 is FYNNEI. V dropped 8 bases and J dropped 3 bases, with 4 bases sitting between them. This CDR3 contains 11 residues.

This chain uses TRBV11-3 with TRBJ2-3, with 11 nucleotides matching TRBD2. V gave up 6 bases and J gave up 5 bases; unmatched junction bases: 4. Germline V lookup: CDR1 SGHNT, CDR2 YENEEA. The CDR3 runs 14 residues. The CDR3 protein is CASSPGTSGDTQYF. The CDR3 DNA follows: TGTGCCAGCAGTCCTGGGACTAGCGGAGATACGCAGTATTTT.

CDR3 in DNA: TGTGCCAGCAGTCAAAGAGATACGCAGTATTTT. It specifies CASSQRDTQYF. V is TRBV6-1 and J is TRBJ2-3; D not resolved. CDR1 MNHNS and CDR2 SASEGT come from the germline V gene. V lost 5 bases, J lost 5 bases, and 5 bases lay in between. CDR3 size: 11 residues.

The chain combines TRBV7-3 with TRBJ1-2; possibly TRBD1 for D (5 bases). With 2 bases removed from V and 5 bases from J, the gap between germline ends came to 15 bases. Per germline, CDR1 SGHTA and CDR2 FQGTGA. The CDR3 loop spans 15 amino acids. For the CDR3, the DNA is TGTGCCAGCAGCTTAGAGGACATGGGACGTTATGGCTACACCTTC. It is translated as CASSLEDMGRYGYTF.

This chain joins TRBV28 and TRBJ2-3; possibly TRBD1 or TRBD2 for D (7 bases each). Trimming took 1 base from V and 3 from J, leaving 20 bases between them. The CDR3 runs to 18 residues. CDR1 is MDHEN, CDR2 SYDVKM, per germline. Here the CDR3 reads CASSLSSPAQGGTDTQYF. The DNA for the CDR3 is TGTGCCAGCAGTTTATCCTCCCCGGCCCAGGGGGGGACAGATACGCAGTATTTT.

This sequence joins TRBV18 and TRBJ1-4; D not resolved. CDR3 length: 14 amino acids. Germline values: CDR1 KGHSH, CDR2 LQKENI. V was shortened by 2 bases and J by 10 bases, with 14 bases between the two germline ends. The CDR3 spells CASSPEGNDGKLFF. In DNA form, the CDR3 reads TGTGCCAGCTCACCAGAGGGAAACGATGGAAAACTGTTTTTT.